This T cell receptor beta chain was sequenced in a study of identical twins. A template switching step contributed a universal primer site, while unique molecular identifiers were present in the cDNA. TCRdb reanalysed the 5' RACE reads using MiXCR and keeps one entry per CDR3 protein. The sample records more than 650,000 distinct CDR3 sequences, 5.5% to 7.5% being singletons. This CDR3 region has 13 residues. V was shortened by 3 bases and J by 4 bases, with 4 bases between the two germline ends. The germline V gene encodes CDR1 LNHNV and CDR2 YYDKDF (reference sequence). All of the donors were Caucasians in good health.

The sequenced sample consisted of naive T cells sorted from blood. This chain uses TRBV15 with TRBJ2-6; D gene ambiguous. The clonotype was recovered from a man between 18 and 29 years old in good health. CDR3 sequence: CATSSSGANVLTF. DNA of the CDR3: TGTGCCACCAGCAGTTCGGGGGCCAACGTCCTGACTTTC.